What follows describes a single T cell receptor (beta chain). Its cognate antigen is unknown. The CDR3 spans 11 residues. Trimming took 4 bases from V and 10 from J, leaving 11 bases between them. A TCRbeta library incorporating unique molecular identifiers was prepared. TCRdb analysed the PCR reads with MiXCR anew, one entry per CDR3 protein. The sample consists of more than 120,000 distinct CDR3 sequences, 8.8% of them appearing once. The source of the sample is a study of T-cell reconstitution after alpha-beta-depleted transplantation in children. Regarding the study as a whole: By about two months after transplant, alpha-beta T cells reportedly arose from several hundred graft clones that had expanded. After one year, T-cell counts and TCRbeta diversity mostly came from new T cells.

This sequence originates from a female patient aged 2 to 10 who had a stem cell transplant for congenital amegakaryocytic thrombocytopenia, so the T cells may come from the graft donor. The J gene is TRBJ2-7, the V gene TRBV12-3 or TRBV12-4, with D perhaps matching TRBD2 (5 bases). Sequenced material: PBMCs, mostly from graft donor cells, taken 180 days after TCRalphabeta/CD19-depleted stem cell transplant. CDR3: CASSSGIGQYF. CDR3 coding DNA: TGTGCCAGCAGTTCGGGAATCGGACAGTACTTC.